These 25 T cell receptor beta chains came from one sample sequenced in a study of blood T cell repertoires in COVID-19. This table comes from immunoSEQ multiplex PCR, and its TCRdb copy is limited to in-frame clones, with some not included. The data show 150,000 to 200,000 clones, around 83% seen once. The sample was PBMCs or T cells enriched from blood (not recorded which). The receptors were sampled from a woman aged 50 to 60 in a cohort exposed to, infected with or recovered from COVID-19 (not recorded which).

The V gene is TRBV29-1, the J gene TRBJ2-7; D is unresolved. CDR3 length: 14 amino acids. V lost 0 bases to trimming and J lost 0 bases, with 9 bases between them. Germline assignment: CDR1 SQVTM and CDR2 ANQGSEA. As DNA, the CDR3 is TGCAGCGTTGAAGAGGGCAGGCTCTCCTACGAGCAGTACTTC. Translating gives CSVEEGRLSYEQYF.

This chain links TRBV19 with TRBJ2-7, with a weak D call TRBD1 (6 bases). Per germline, CDR1 LNHDA and CDR2 SQIVND (reference sequence). The length of the CDR3 is 15 residues. Trimming stripped 7 bases from V and 4 bases from J, with 20 bases between. The CDR3 DNA reads TGTGCCAGTATGAACCCCGCCGGGACACCGTACGAGCAGTACTTC. It encodes CASMNPAGTPYEQYF.

The chain joins TRBV18 to TRBJ1-5; D unclear. V lost 5 bases to trimming and J lost 4 bases, with 6 bases between them. CDR1 KGHSH and CDR2 LQKENI come from the germline V gene. The CDR3 loop spans 12 amino acids. CDR3 bases: TGTGCCAGCTCAGCGCCAAATCAGCCCCAGCATTTT. Its translation is CASSAPNQPQHF.

The V and J genes are TRBV27 and TRBJ1-6, with 9 bases aligning to TRBD1. Trimming took 6 bases from V and 7 from J; bases not matched to a gene: 7. CDR1 is MNHEY and CDR2 is SMNVEV in the germline V gene (reference sequence). The CDR3 contains 15 residues. The CDR3 nucleotides read TGTGCCAGCAGCCGAGGGACAGGGAGGAATTCACCCCTCCACTTT. Protein: CASSRGTGRNSPLHF.

This chain connects TRBV5-4 to TRBJ2-1, with D perhaps matching TRBD1 (5 bases). Germline-derived CDR1 and CDR2 are SGHNT and YYREEE (reference sequence). The CDR3 runs to 13 residues. Trimming cost V 4 bases and J 3 bases, with 8 bases left between them. CDR3 nucleotide sequence: TGTGCCAGCAGCCTAGACAGCTACAATGAGCAGTTCTTC. Translated, it gives CASSLDSYNEQFF.

This sequence joins TRBV29-1 and TRBJ2-5; 7 bases align to TRBD2. The germline gives CDR1 SQVTM, CDR2 ANQGSEA. V lost 3 bases and J lost 4; bases outside the gene matches: 5. The CDR3 has 13 amino acids. This chain's CDR3 is CSVEGLAGETQYF. As DNA, the CDR3 is TGCAGCGTTGAGGGTTTAGCGGGAGAGACCCAGTACTTC.

V gene TRBV2 combines with J gene TRBJ1-4, with TRBD1 identical over 8 bases. The CDR3 covers 14 residues. The germline V gene encodes CDR1 SNHLY and CDR2 FYNNEI. The trim removed 3 bases at V and 7 bases at J, leaving 4 bases unmatched. The CDR3 DNA sequence: TGTGCCAGCAGTGAGAGCACAGGGGGTGAAAAACTGTTTTTT. Its translation: CASSESTGGEKLFF.

The V call is TRBV3-1 (or the pseudogene TRBV3-2), the J call TRBJ2-7, with TRBD2 matching over 12 bases. Germline V gene lookup returns CDR1 LGHDT and CDR2 YNNKEL (reference sequence). Trimming at V came to 6 bases and at J to 2 bases, leaving 5 bases not matched to a gene. The CDR3 sequence is 15 residues long. The CDR3 reads CASSLTSGSTYEQYF. In DNA, the CDR3 is TGTGCCAGCAGTCTGACTAGCGGGAGTACCTACGAGCAGTACTTC.

The rearrangement uses TRBV10-3 and TRBJ2-7; TRBD1 is a possible D gene (5 bases). The V and J ends lost 0 bases and 2 bases respectively, with 11 bases between them. The CDR3 loop spans 15 amino acids. Germline V gene sequence: CDR1 ENHRY, CDR2 SYGVKD. The DNA of the CDR3 is TGTGCCATCAGTGAGTCTTGGGGCTCGACCTACGAGCAGTACTTC. The encoded protein is CAISESWGSTYEQYF.

The chain joins TRBV3-1 (or the pseudogene TRBV3-2) to TRBJ2-2; 7 bases align to TRBD2. The trim removed 2 bases at V and 5 bases at J, leaving 8 bases unmatched. There are 16 residues in the CDR3. The germline gives CDR1 LGHDT, CDR2 YNNKEL (reference sequence). In nucleotides, the CDR3 is TGTGCCAGCAGCCAAAGGCTCGGGGGAGGGACCGGGGAGCTGTTTTTT. It encodes CASSQRLGGGTGELFF.

The chain joins TRBV24-1 to TRBJ1-4; D might be TRBD1 (5 bases). Germline V gene lookup returns CDR1 KGHDR and CDR2 SFDVKD. Trimming shortened V by 6 bases and J by 6 bases, and 19 bases separated the two germline ends. The CDR3 loop spans 16 amino acids. In DNA, the CDR3 is TGTGCCACCAGTACCGGGGGAACGGAACGGTATGAAAAACTGTTTTTT. It specifies CATSTGGTERYEKLFF.

The rearrangement links TRBV10-3 to TRBJ2-1; tentative D call: TRBD1 (7 bases). Germline V lookup: CDR1 ENHRY, CDR2 SYGVKD. V gave up 11 bases and J gave up 0 bases, with 20 bases separating them. The CDR3 consists of 16 residues. DNA of the CDR3: TGTGCCCTCGGGATATCAGGGGGGAGCTCCTACAATGAGCAGTTCTTC. Its protein is CALGISGGSSYNEQFF.

The chain combines TRBV7-9 with TRBJ1-5; TRBD1 might be the D (5 bases). From germline, CDR1 is SEHNR and CDR2 FQNEAQ (reference sequence). Between the trimmed V and J ends, which lost 1 base and 4 bases, there was a span of 8 bases. The CDR3 totals 14 residues. CDR3 sequence reads: CASSLGGVNQPQHF. DNA for the CDR3: TGTGCCAGCAGCTTAGGGGGGGTAAATCAGCCCCAGCATTTT.

The chain couples TRBV7-9 to TRBJ1-6; no definite D call. Trimming left V 1 base short and J 7 bases short, with 8 bases between. This CDR3 spans 14 amino acids. The germline CDR1 and CDR2 sequences are SEHNR and FQNEAQ (reference sequence). Here the CDR3 DNA reads TGTGCCAGCAGCTTAGTAGTCCCAAATTCACCCCTCCACTTT. It specifies CASSLVVPNSPLHF.

The J gene is TRBJ1-2, the V gene TRBV5-4; 10 bases line up with TRBD1. The germline CDR1 and CDR2 sequences are SGHNT and YYREEE (reference sequence). There are 14 residues in the CDR3. Trimming removed 2 bases from V and 6 bases from J; junction bases left unmatched: 4. CDR3 protein: CASSLKDRGNGYTF. CDR3 nucleotide sequence: TGTGCCAGCAGCTTAAAGGACAGGGGGAATGGCTACACCTTC.

The chain combines TRBV2 with TRBJ2-1; TRBD2 might be the D (6 bases). The V end was cut by 2 bases, the J end by 10 bases, with 15 bases between. Germline V lookup: CDR1 SNHLY, CDR2 FYNNEI. This CDR3 contains 14 residues. CDR3 in DNA: TGTGCCAGCAGTGAAAGAAGGGGAGGTACCGAGCAGTTCTTC. Translating it yields CASSERRGGTEQFF.

V usage is TRBV5-5 and J usage is TRBJ2-1; weak D call: TRBD1 (6 bases). This CDR3 has 12 residues. CDR1 and CDR2 (germline): SGHKS, YYEKEE (reference sequence). Between the trimmed V and J ends, which lost 4 bases and 8 bases, there was a span of 10 bases. This CDR3 reads CASSLGGDEQFF. The CDR3 DNA reads as TGTGCCAGCAGCCTAGGGGGAGATGAGCAGTTCTTC.

In this sample, this clone turned up a few times. The rearrangement links TRBV28 to TRBJ2-7; 9 nucleotides align to TRBD2. With 7 bases clipped from V and 6 bases from J, the junction kept 10 bases outside the gene matches. Per the germline V gene, CDR1 is MDHEN and CDR2 is SYDVKM. The CDR3 has 14 residues. CDR3 amino acids: CASIASGEGREQYF. CDR3 in DNA: TGTGCCAGCATCGCTAGCGGGGAAGGTCGCGAGCAGTACTTC. Using reference TRBV28 and TRBJ2-7 for the parts outside the CDR3, the full variable domain is DVKVTQSSRYLVKRTGEKVFLECVQDMDHENMFWYRQDPGLGLRLIYFSYDVKMKEKGDIPEGYSVSREKKERFSLILESASTNQTSMYLCASIASGEGREQYFGPGTRLTVT.

The V call is TRBV7-2, the J call TRBJ2-5; TRBD2 matches at 11 bases. Losses at the gene ends were 5 bases for V and 5 bases for J; bases not matched to a gene: 4. The CDR3 contains 14 residues. Germline-derived CDR1 and CDR2 are SGHTA and FQGNSA. CDR3 in DNA: TGTGCCAGCAGCCCGGGACTAGCGGAGGAGACCCAGTACTTC. It encodes CASSPGLAEETQYF.

The rearrangement joins TRBV20-1 to TRBJ1-4; the D is unclear. The CDR3 length is 12 residues. V lost 3 bases and J lost 4, with 6 bases in between. Germline values: CDR1 DFQATT, CDR2 SNEGSKA (reference sequence). CDR3 amino acids: CSASGSNEKLFF. The CDR3 DNA reads TGCAGTGCTAGTGGCAGTAATGAAAAACTGTTTTTT.

This chain connects TRBV12-3 or TRBV12-4 to TRBJ1-5; D might be TRBD1 (5 bases). Trimming removed 6 bases at V and 7 bases at J, with 10 bases between. The CDR3 contains 12 residues. CDR3 nucleotides: TGTGCCAGCAGGGGGGGAGGGCAGCCCCAGCATTTT. This codes for CASRGGGQPQHF.

The gene calls are TRBV9 and TRBJ2-3; 7 bases line up with TRBD2. V lost 3 bases and J lost 0; bases outside the gene matches: 4. Germline V gene lookup returns CDR1 SGDLS and CDR2 YYNGEE. CDR3 length equals 15 residues. CDR3 in DNA: TGTGCCAGCAGCGCCTTTAGCGGGAGCACAGATACGCAGTATTTT. Residues: CASSAFSGSTDTQYF.

CDR3: CASRERVQGSTNEKLFF. The CDR3 DNA reads TGTGCCAGTAGAGAACGGGTGCAGGGTTCAACTAATGAAAAACTGTTTTTT. V and J are TRBV19 and TRBJ1-4; D is perhaps TRBD1 (5 bases). V gave up 6 bases and J gave up 0 bases, with 17 bases separating them. CDR1 LNHDA and CDR2 SQIVND come from the germline V gene (reference sequence). The CDR3 is made up of 17 amino acids.

The V call is TRBV19, the J call TRBJ1-5; TRBD1 is a possible D gene (6 bases). The CDR3 is made up of 13 amino acids. The V gene's germline CDR1 is LNHDA and CDR2 SQIVND (reference sequence). Trimming cost V 10 bases and J 5 bases, with 15 bases left between them. The CDR3 spells CATADRPDQPQHF. The CDR3 coding sequence is TGTGCCACCGCCGACAGGCCAGATCAGCCCCAGCATTTT.

The chain recombines TRBV19 with TRBJ2-7; 7 nucleotides align to TRBD1. There are 15 residues in the CDR3. Looked up from germline, CDR1 is LNHDA and CDR2 is SQIVND (reference sequence). Trimming at V came to 1 base and at J to 1 base, leaving 4 bases not matched to a gene. The CDR3 DNA reads as TGTGCCAGTAGTATAGCGGGACAGTCTTCCTACGAGCAGTACTTC. It translates to CASSIAGQSSYEQYF.